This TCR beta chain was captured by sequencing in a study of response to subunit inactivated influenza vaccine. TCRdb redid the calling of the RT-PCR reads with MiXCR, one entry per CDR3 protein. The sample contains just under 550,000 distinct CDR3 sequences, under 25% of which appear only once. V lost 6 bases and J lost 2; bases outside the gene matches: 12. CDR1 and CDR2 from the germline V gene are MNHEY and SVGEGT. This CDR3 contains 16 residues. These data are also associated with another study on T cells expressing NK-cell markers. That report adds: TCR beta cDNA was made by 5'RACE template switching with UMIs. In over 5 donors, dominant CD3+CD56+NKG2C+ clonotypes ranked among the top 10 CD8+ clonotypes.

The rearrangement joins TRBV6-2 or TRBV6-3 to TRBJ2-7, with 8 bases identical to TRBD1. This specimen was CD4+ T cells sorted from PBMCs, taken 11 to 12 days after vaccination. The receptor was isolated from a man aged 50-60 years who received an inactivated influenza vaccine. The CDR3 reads CASRTRGQGAPYEQYF. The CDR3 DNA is TGTGCCAGCAGAACCCGAGGGCAGGGGGCCCCCTACGAGCAGTACTTC.